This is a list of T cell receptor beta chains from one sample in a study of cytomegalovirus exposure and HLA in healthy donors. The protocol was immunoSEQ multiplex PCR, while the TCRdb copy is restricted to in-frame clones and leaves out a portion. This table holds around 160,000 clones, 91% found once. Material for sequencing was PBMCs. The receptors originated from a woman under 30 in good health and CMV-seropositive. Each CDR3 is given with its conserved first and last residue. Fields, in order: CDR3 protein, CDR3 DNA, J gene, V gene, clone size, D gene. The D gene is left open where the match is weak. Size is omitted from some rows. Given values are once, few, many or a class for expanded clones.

CDR3aa: CASSYSSGFSYNEQFF
CDR3nt: TGTGCCAGCAGTTACTCATCAGGCTTCTCCTACAATGAGCAGTTCTTC
j_gene: TRBJ2-1
v_gene: TRBV6-5
abundance: -
d_gene: -

CDR3aa: CASSLQGNEQFF
CDR3nt: TGTGCCAGCAGCTTACAGGGGAATGAGCAGTTCTTC
j_gene: TRBJ2-1
v_gene: TRBV7-2
abundance: -
d_gene: -

CDR3aa: CSCRRGSYNEQFF
CDR3nt: TGCTCGTGTCGGCGGGGCTCCTACAATGAGCAGTTCTTC
j_gene: TRBJ2-1
v_gene: TRBV29-1
abundance: -
d_gene: -

CDR3aa: CASSTGQDHTEAFF
CDR3nt: TGTGCCAGCAGCACCGGACAGGACCACACTGAAGCTTTCTTT
j_gene: TRBJ1-1
v_gene: TRBV7-9
abundance: -
d_gene: TRBD1

CDR3aa: CSVAPGAASTDTQYF
CDR3nt: TGCAGCGTGGCCCCAGGGGCGGCTAGCACAGATACGCAGTATTTT
j_gene: TRBJ2-3
v_gene: TRBV29-1
abundance: -
d_gene: -

CDR3aa: CASSLGDRGSQPQHF
CDR3nt: TGTGCCAGCAGCTTAGGGGACAGGGGAAGTCAGCCCCAGCATTTT
j_gene: TRBJ1-5
v_gene: TRBV7-8
abundance: -
d_gene: TRBD1

CDR3aa: CASSYSIGTSTDTQYF
CDR3nt: TGTGCCAGCAGTTACTCGATAGGGACTAGCACAGATACGCAGTATTTT
j_gene: TRBJ2-3
v_gene: TRBV6-5
abundance: -
d_gene: -

CDR3aa: CASSGRGSYNSPLHF
CDR3nt: TGTGCCAGCAGTGGCAGGGGATCCTATAATTCACCCCTCCACTTT
j_gene: TRBJ1-6
v_gene: TRBV6-1
abundance: -
d_gene: -

CDR3aa: CASSRTGTERTEAFF
CDR3nt: TGTGCCAGCAGTAGAACAGGGACGGAAAGAACTGAAGCTTTCTTT
j_gene: TRBJ1-1
v_gene: TRBV6-6
abundance: once
d_gene: -

CDR3aa: CASRIAGGPGDTQYF
CDR3nt: TGTGCCAGCCGAATAGCGGGAGGGCCCGGAGATACGCAGTATTTT
j_gene: TRBJ2-3
v_gene: TRBV27
abundance: -
d_gene: TRBD2

CDR3aa: CASRPGLSSGNTIYF
CDR3nt: TGCGCCAGCCGCCCGGGTCTCTCCTCTGGAAACACCATATATTTT
j_gene: TRBJ1-3
v_gene: TRBV5-1
abundance: -
d_gene: -

CDR3aa: CASSALRDRGRDTEAFF
CDR3nt: TGTGCCAGCAGCGCGCTTAGGGACAGGGGGCGAGACACTGAAGCTTTCTTT
j_gene: TRBJ1-1
v_gene: TRBV9
abundance: -
d_gene: TRBD1

CDR3aa: CSAGTSGNTIYF
CDR3nt: TGCAGCGCGGGAACTTCTGGAAACACCATATATTTT
j_gene: TRBJ1-3
v_gene: TRBV29-1
abundance: -
d_gene: -

CDR3aa: CASGSIAGGRNYGYTF
CDR3nt: TGTGCCAGCGGCTCCATTGCGGGGGGGCGGAACTATGGCTACACCTTC
j_gene: TRBJ1-2
v_gene: TRBV7-2
abundance: -
d_gene: -

CDR3aa: CASSLETSGSYGQYF
CDR3nt: TGTGCCAGCAGCTTGGAGACTAGCGGGAGTTACGGGCAGTACTTC
j_gene: TRBJ2-7
v_gene: TRBV7-6
abundance: -
d_gene: TRBD2

CDR3aa: CASSETESYEQYF
CDR3nt: TGTGCCAGCAGTGAAACCGAGTCCTACGAGCAGTACTTC
j_gene: TRBJ2-7
v_gene: TRBV2
abundance: -
d_gene: -

CDR3aa: CASSRGRNSNQPQHF
CDR3nt: TGTGCCAGCAGCCGGGGGAGAAATAGCAATCAGCCCCAGCATTTT
j_gene: TRBJ1-5
v_gene: TRBV27
abundance: -
d_gene: -

CDR3aa: CASSGSTGGTDTQYF
CDR3nt: TGTGCCAGCAGTGGTTCGACAGGGGGCACAGATACGCAGTATTTT
j_gene: TRBJ2-3
v_gene: TRBV6-1
abundance: -
d_gene: TRBD1

CDR3aa: CASWERQGGSYEQYF
CDR3nt: TGTGCCAGCTGGGAGCGACAGGGGGGATCCTACGAGCAGTACTTC
j_gene: TRBJ2-7
v_gene: TRBV28
abundance: -
d_gene: TRBD1

CDR3aa: CASSLVQGGYTF
CDR3nt: TGTGCCAGCAGCTTGGTTCAGGGGGGCTACACCTTC
j_gene: TRBJ1-2
v_gene: TRBV5-6
abundance: -
d_gene: -

CDR3aa: CASRLEAGTDYGYTF
CDR3nt: TGCGCCAGCCGCCTCGAGGCCGGGACTGACTATGGCTACACCTTC
j_gene: TRBJ1-2
v_gene: TRBV4-1
abundance: -
d_gene: -

CDR3aa: CAWSVVLRGLAGTDTQYF
CDR3nt: TGTGCCTGGAGTGTGGTGTTGCGTGGGTTAGCGGGGACAGATACGCAGTATTTT
j_gene: TRBJ2-3
v_gene: TRBV30
abundance: -
d_gene: TRBD2

CDR3aa: CASSVGPGTGPEKLFF
CDR3nt: TGTGCCAGCAGCGTAGGACCGGGGACAGGGCCCGAAAAACTGTTTTTT
j_gene: TRBJ1-4
v_gene: TRBV9
abundance: -
d_gene: TRBD1

CDR3aa: CASTQRGGYNEQFF
CDR3nt: TGTGCCAGCACCCAGCGGGGGGGTTACAATGAGCAGTTCTTC
j_gene: TRBJ2-1
v_gene: TRBV2
abundance: -
d_gene: TRBD2

CDR3aa: CASSPRDSDEQYF
CDR3nt: TGTGCCAGCTCACCCCGGGACAGTGACGAGCAGTACTTC
j_gene: TRBJ2-7
v_gene: TRBV18
abundance: -
d_gene: TRBD1

CDR3aa: CASSLGFGGTDTQYF
CDR3nt: TGTGCCAGCAGTTTGGGATTCGGGGGCACAGATACGCAGTATTTT
j_gene: TRBJ2-3
v_gene: TRBV28
abundance: -
d_gene: -

CDR3aa: CASSLEGGDGYTF
CDR3nt: TGTGCCAGCAGCTTAGAAGGAGGGGATGGCTACACCTTC
j_gene: TRBJ1-2
v_gene: TRBV11-2
abundance: -
d_gene: -

CDR3aa: CASSLGGRYEQYF
CDR3nt: TGCGCCAGCAGCTTGGGAGGGCGCTACGAGCAGTACTTC
j_gene: TRBJ2-7
v_gene: TRBV5-1
abundance: -
d_gene: -

CDR3aa: CASSIRGPNYGYTF
CDR3nt: TGCGCCAGCAGCATTAGGGGCCCTAACTATGGCTACACCTTC
j_gene: TRBJ1-2
v_gene: TRBV5-1
abundance: -
d_gene: -

CDR3aa: CASSLSGEQFF
CDR3nt: TGCGCCAGCAGCTTGTCGGGTGAGCAGTTCTTC
j_gene: TRBJ2-1
v_gene: TRBV5-1
abundance: -
d_gene: -

CDR3aa: CASSGTGSTYNEQFF
CDR3nt: TGTGCCAGCAGCGGGACAGGGTCCACCTACAATGAGCAGTTCTTC
j_gene: TRBJ2-1
v_gene: TRBV5-4
abundance: -
d_gene: TRBD1

CDR3aa: CASSEGGGLTYEQYF
CDR3nt: TGTGCCAGTTCGGAGGGGGGGGGACTAACGTACGAGCAGTACTTC
j_gene: TRBJ2-7
v_gene: TRBV19
abundance: -
d_gene: -

CDR3aa: CASSDTGRRSGELFF
CDR3nt: TGTGCCAGCAGCGATACGGGGAGAAGGAGCGGGGAGCTGTTTTTT
j_gene: TRBJ2-2
v_gene: TRBV7-9
abundance: -
d_gene: -

CDR3aa: CASSQGANEQFF
CDR3nt: TGTGCCAGCTCACAGGGGGCGAATGAGCAGTTCTTC
j_gene: TRBJ2-1
v_gene: TRBV18
abundance: -
d_gene: TRBD1

CDR3aa: CASSQAGTSGRGEQYF
CDR3nt: TGTGCCAGCAGCCAAGCCGGGACTAGCGGGAGGGGAGAGCAGTACTTC
j_gene: TRBJ2-7
v_gene: TRBV28
abundance: -
d_gene: TRBD2

CDR3aa: CASSMQGSNQPQHF
CDR3nt: TGTGCCAGTAGTATGCAGGGTAGCAATCAGCCCCAGCATTTT
j_gene: TRBJ1-5
v_gene: TRBV19
abundance: -
d_gene: -

CDR3aa: CASSFAGEGNEQFF
CDR3nt: TGCGCCAGCAGCTTCGCGGGAGAGGGGAATGAGCAGTTCTTC
j_gene: TRBJ2-1
v_gene: TRBV5-1
abundance: -
d_gene: TRBD2